This T cell receptor beta chain was captured in a study of blood T cells in healthy people across ages. CDR1 and CDR2 (germline): SGDLS, YYNGEE. V shed 0 bases, J shed 7 bases, and the junction held 6 bases outside the gene matches. This CDR3 contains 15 residues. Points from the study as a whole: PBMCs left unsorted prevented a conclusive naive versus antigen-experienced comparison. TCR beta diversity tracked closely with naive T cell percentage.

Drawing of peripheral blood yielded 8.5 to 10 milliliters from each donor. No fewer than 5.5 micrograms of total RNA were isolated from every sample. Turning to this clonotype: Its cognate antigen is unknown.

Alongside a J-beta primer mix, a sample-barcoded 5' primer served in a second PCR lasting roughly 6 to 12 cycles. One entry per CDR3 protein, called by TCRdb with MiXCR from the 5' RACE reads. The sample lists under 800,000 distinct CDR3 sequences, approximately 39% occurring once. This chain links TRBV9 with TRBJ2-1, with TRBD2 identical over 8 bases. Sequencing was performed on blood. The origin of this receptor is a woman aged 55-75 years in good health. The CDR3 protein is CASSVASGRMNEQFF. DNA for the CDR3: TGTGCCAGCAGCGTAGCGAGCGGGAGAATGAATGAGCAGTTCTTC.